Below, 32 T cell receptor beta chains from the same sample are listed, as sequenced in a study of cytomegalovirus exposure and HLA in healthy donors. PCR primers comprised 60 Vbeta and 13 Jbeta primers. TCRdb keeps only in-frame clones here, not all; method: immunoSEQ multiplex PCR. Of some 190,000 clones listed, around 84% are singletons. The sequencing sample was made of PBMCs. Every receptor here comes from a woman aged 18-35 years in good health and CMV-seronegative.

This clone was seen a single time. The genes are TRBV28 and TRBJ1-3; tentatively, D is TRBD1 (5 bases). Trimming took 7 bases from V and 0 from J, leaving 10 bases between them. The germline V gene has CDR1 MDHEN and CDR2 SYDVKM. The CDR3 is 14 residues long. DNA for the CDR3: TGTGCCAGCATTGACGGGGGCTCTGGAAACACCATATATTTT. Translating gives CASIDGGSGNTIYF.

The chain carries TRBV19 and TRBJ2-1; 13 bases fit TRBD2. This CDR3 has 17 residues. Germline CDR1 is LNHDA and CDR2 is SQIVND (reference sequence). Losses at the gene ends were 5 bases for V and 6 bases for J; bases not matched to a gene: 10. The CDR3 loop reads CASSPGLAGRGPNEQFF. The CDR3 bases are TGTGCCAGTAGTCCGGGACTAGCGGGAAGGGGGCCCAATGAGCAGTTCTTC.

The CDR3 sequence is CASSPPGQPQHF. CDR3 DNA: TGCGCCAGCAGTCCTCCGGGACAGCCCCAGCATTTT. The gene calls are TRBV4-1 and TRBJ1-5; D gene uncertain. Trimming removed 6 bases from V and 7 bases from J, with 10 bases in between. This CDR3 region has 12 residues. Germline V CDR1 and CDR2: MGHRA, YSYEKL.

This clone has only one observation. The V and J genes are TRBV28 and TRBJ2-7; TRBD1 matches at 7 bases. The CDR3 spans 14 residues. Trimming removed 6 bases from V and 1 base from J; junction bases left unmatched: 6. Germline CDR1 and CDR2: MDHEN and SYDVKM. The CDR3 protein is CASRRQGQSYEQYF. The DNA for the CDR3 is TGTGCCAGCAGGCGCCAGGGACAGTCCTACGAGCAGTACTTC.

This clone was observed a few times. This chain links TRBV6-5 with TRBJ1-5; 9 bases match TRBD1. Germline lookup yields CDR1 MNHEY and CDR2 SVGAGI. This CDR3 spans 15 amino acids. The J segment lost 1 base and the V segment lost 6 bases, leaving 4 bases of the junction unmatched. DNA of the CDR3: TGTGCCAGCAGCTGGGACAGGGCAAGCAATCAGCCCCAGCATTTT. This sequence encodes CASSWDRASNQPQHF.

The chain combines TRBV29-1 with TRBJ1-2; unclear D gene. From germline, CDR1 is SQVTM and CDR2 ANQGSEA. V lost 3 bases to trimming and J lost 4 bases, with 9 bases between them. The CDR3 is 12 amino acids. Here the CDR3 reads CSVERAAYGYTF. Written as DNA, the CDR3 is TGCAGCGTTGAGAGGGCGGCCTATGGCTACACCTTC.

This chain uses TRBV7-9 with TRBJ2-1; D remains unclear. The CDR3 has 11 residues. The V end was cut by 5 bases, the J end by 9 bases, with 8 bases between. Germline V gene sequence: CDR1 SEHNR, CDR2 FQNEAQ (reference sequence). The CDR3 region is CASSRGAEQFF. The CDR3 nucleotides read TGTGCCAGCAGCCGCGGCGCTGAGCAGTTCTTC.

This clone was observed a single time. The CDR3: CASSLGHPDTGELFF. In DNA form, the CDR3 reads TGTGCCAGCAGCTTAGGCCACCCGGACACCGGGGAGCTGTTTTTT. V is TRBV7-6 and J is TRBJ2-2; no definite D call. Germline-derived CDR1 and CDR2 are SGHVS and FNYEAQ. The CDR3 extends over 15 amino acids. V was cut by 1 base and J by 3 bases, with 9 bases left in between.

The V gene is TRBV4-1, the J gene TRBJ2-3; 9 bases are shared with TRBD2. Germline lookup yields CDR1 MGHRA and CDR2 YSYEKL. V lost 1 base to trimming and J lost 0 bases; unmatched junction nucleotides: 8. The CDR3 covers 18 residues. The CDR3 sequence is CASSQVPPLAGSTDTQYF. The CDR3 nucleotides are TGCGCCAGCAGCCAAGTCCCTCCGCTAGCGGGGAGCACAGATACGCAGTATTTT.

V is TRBV5-8 and J is TRBJ1-1; 8 bases align to TRBD1. The CDR3 spans 20 residues. CDR1 and CDR2 (germline): SGHTS, YDEGEE. With 0 bases clipped from V and 0 bases from J, the junction kept 16 bases outside the gene matches. The CDR3 loop is CASSLAKTATGAHMNTEAFF. The CDR3 nucleotides are TGTGCCAGCAGCTTGGCCAAGACGGCGACAGGGGCACACATGAACACTGAAGCTTTCTTT.

There are a few counts of this clone. This chain uses TRBV6-4 with TRBJ2-3, with 7 bases that match TRBD2. The germline V gene has CDR1 MRHNA and CDR2 SNTAGT. The CDR3 covers 15 residues. With V trimmed by 3 bases and J by 3 bases, 6 bases remained unmatched. CDR3 amino acids: CASSETGGATDTQYF. The CDR3 nucleotides are TGTGCCAGCAGTGAGACGGGGGGAGCAACAGATACGCAGTATTTT.

The chain combines TRBV19 with TRBJ2-1; the match to TRBD2 covers 9 bases. The V gene end was trimmed by 7 bases and the J gene end by 2 bases; junction bases not matched to a gene: 12. CDR1 LNHDA and CDR2 SQIVND come from the germline V gene (reference sequence). CDR3 length equals 17 residues. The CDR3 loop is CASTPLGLAPTYNEQFF. The CDR3 coding sequence is TGTGCCAGTACCCCCCTAGGACTAGCGCCAACCTACAATGAGCAGTTCTTC.

V and J are TRBV5-4 and TRBJ1-1, with 7 bases identical to TRBD1. Germline CDR1 SGHNT, CDR2 YYREEE (reference sequence). The CDR3 contains 13 residues. J lost 7 bases, V lost 4 bases, and 7 bases had no gene match. CDR3 DNA sequence: TGTGCCAGCAGCGTCACCCAGGGGGTTGAAGCTTTCTTT. It specifies CASSVTQGVEAFF.

The chain recombines TRBV6-1 with TRBJ1-3; possible D gene TRBD1, 5 bases. V was cut by 6 bases and J by 0 bases, with 12 bases left in between. CDR3 length: 15 amino acids. Germline-derived CDR1 and CDR2 are MNHNS and SASEGT. The CDR3 sequence is CASRSDISSGNTIYF. The DNA of the CDR3 is TGTGCCAGCAGATCGGACATCAGCTCTGGAAACACCATATATTTT.

The chain is built from TRBV4-3 and TRBJ2-5; 11 bases agree with TRBD1. In germline, CDR1 is LGHNA, CDR2 YSLEER. CDR3 size: 15 residues. Germline trimming cut 3 bases from V and 4 bases from J; bases unmatched to any gene: 4. CDR3 amino acids: CASSQYGTGGETQYF. CDR3 sequence (DNA): TGCGCCAGCAGCCAGTACGGGACAGGGGGAGAGACCCAGTACTTC.

The chain combines TRBV4-1 with TRBJ1-4; possible D gene TRBD1, 5 bases. The CDR3 consists of 15 residues. Between the trimmed V and J ends, which lost 0 bases and 8 bases, there was a span of 13 bases. The germline CDR1 and CDR2 sequences are MGHRA and YSYEKL. The CDR3 DNA reads as TGCGCCAGCAGCCAAGAAAGGGGTAACTACGAAAAACTGTTTTTT. Translated, it gives CASSQERGNYEKLFF.

As DNA, the CDR3 is TGTGCCAGAGGACAGGACCCCTCCTACGAGCAGTACTTC. It encodes CARGQDPSYEQYF. J is TRBJ2-7 and V is TRBV2, with 7 bases matching TRBD1. CDR1 SNHLY and CDR2 FYNNEI come from the germline V gene. The CDR3 covers 13 residues. V was clipped by 9 bases and J by 0 bases; unmatched bases: 5.

The J gene is TRBJ2-1, the V gene TRBV6-1, with D hard to call. The CDR3 is 13 residues long. CDR1 and CDR2 (germline): MNHNS, SASEGT. V lost 2 bases and J lost 4, with 6 bases in between. In nucleotides, the CDR3 is TGTGCCAGCAGTGAACCGACATACAATGAGCAGTTCTTC. Residues: CASSEPTYNEQFF.

The genes are TRBV4-1 and TRBJ2-1; 9 bases are a match to TRBD2. The CDR3 has 16 amino acids. The V and J ends lost 2 bases and 2 bases, in that order; junction bases with no gene match: 4. Germline V gives CDR1 MGHRA, CDR2 YSYEKL. The chain's CDR3 is CASSQLAGGPYNEQFF. CDR3 in DNA: TGCGCCAGCAGCCAACTGGCGGGGGGGCCCTACAATGAGCAGTTCTTC.

Worth noting for this clone: Its ends do not fully match the called genes, so a read error is possible. The chain uses TRBV7-6 and TRBJ1-5; 7 positions agree with TRBD1. This CDR3 is built from 15 residues. From germline, CDR1 is SGHVS and CDR2 FNYEAQ. The CDR3 loop reads CTSSFRQGGNQPQHF. CDR3 nucleotide sequence: TGTACCAGCAGCTTCCGACAGGGCGGCAATCAGCCCCAGCATTTT.

This clone was counted a few times. Only one base separates this from a far larger clonotype, so it likely reflects a read error. Different DNA sequences within this sample yield the same CDR3. The chain couples TRBV30 to TRBJ2-1; 8 bases are a match to TRBD2. The germline V gene has CDR1 GTSNPN and CDR2 SVGIG (reference sequence). The trim removed 5 bases at V and 6 bases at J, leaving 12 bases unmatched. CDR3 length: 15 residues. The CDR3 here is CAWLSSGPTSNEQFF. CDR3 DNA: TGTGCCTGGCTTTCTAGCGGGCCTACCTCCAATGAGCAGTTCTTC.

The J gene is TRBJ2-3, the V gene TRBV10-1; D ambiguous. Germline V gene data show CDR1 as WNHNN and CDR2 as SYGVQD (reference sequence). The V end lost 4 bases, the J end lost 0 bases, and 8 bases lay between the germline ends. The CDR3 covers 14 residues. The DNA for the CDR3 is TGCGCCAGCAGTGTCAGACAAAGCACAGATACGCAGTATTTT. The encoded protein is CASSVRQSTDTQYF.

This chain connects TRBV18 to TRBJ2-7; TRBD1 is a possible D gene (6 bases). The length of the CDR3 is 15 residues. CDR1 is KGHSH and CDR2 is LQKENI in the germline V gene. Trimming left V 6 bases short and J 2 bases short, with 17 bases between. The CDR3 coding sequence is TGTGCCAGCTCTATGACCGCAGGGGCCGCCTACGAGCAGTACTTC. Translation gives CASSMTAGAAYEQYF. The complete variable domain, with remaining parts taken from reference TRBV18 and TRBJ2-7, reads NAGVMQNPRHLVRRRGQEARLRCSPMKGHSHVYWYRQLPEEGLKFMVYLQKENIIDESGMPKERFSAEFPKEGPSILRIQQVVRGDSAAYFCASSMTAGAAYEQYFGPGTRLTVT.

In its sample, this clone was seen a few times. The chain recombines TRBV5-4 with TRBJ1-2; unclear D gene. Looked up from germline, CDR1 is SGHNT and CDR2 is YYREEE (reference sequence). This CDR3 is built from 12 residues. Trimming removed 3 bases from V and 4 bases from J, with 7 bases in between. The CDR3 DNA reads as TGTGCCAGCAGCTCTACGAGCTATGGCTACACCTTC. The encoded protein is CASSSTSYGYTF.

This sequence joins TRBV4-1 and TRBJ2-7, with D possibly matching TRBD1 (6 bases). Trimming took 2 bases from V and 3 from J, leaving 11 bases between them. CDR1 is MGHRA, CDR2 YSYEKL, per germline. This CDR3 comprises 14 residues. CDR3 amino acids: CASSQKQGLYEQYF. CDR3 bases: TGCGCCAGCAGCCAAAAACAGGGCCTCTACGAGCAGTACTTC.

V is TRBV5-5 and J is TRBJ2-4; 7 bases are a match to TRBD2. Trimming removed 2 bases from V and 0 bases from J; junction bases left unmatched: 11. Germline V lookup: CDR1 SGHKS, CDR2 YYEKEE (reference sequence). The CDR3 is 18 residues long. In DNA, the CDR3 is TGTGCCAGCAGCTTATGGGGGGGAGCGGGTCTAGCCAAAAACATTCAGTACTTC. Its protein product is CASSLWGGAGLAKNIQYF.

The rearrangement links TRBV7-3 to TRBJ1-2; TRBD1 aligns across 9 bases. This CDR3 comprises 15 residues. The V segment lost 5 bases and the J segment 3 bases; nucleotides outside the gene matches: 7. Germline CDR1 reads SGHTA; CDR2 reads FQGTGA. Here the CDR3 reads CASSLGQGRDYGYTF. DNA for the CDR3: TGTGCCAGCAGCCTCGGACAGGGGAGGGACTATGGCTACACCTTC.

The DNA of the CDR3 is TGTGCCAGCACAGGGGGCGTCGGCTACACCTTC. Translation: CASTGGVGYTF. This chain joins TRBV6-1 and TRBJ1-2, with TRBD1 matching over 8 bases. V lost 7 bases to trimming and J lost 8 bases; unmatched junction nucleotides: 3. CDR1 MNHNS and CDR2 SASEGT come from the germline V gene. This CDR3 has 11 amino acids.

The rearrangement uses TRBV11-3 and TRBJ1-2, with TRBD1 matching over 8 bases. Trimming removed 5 bases from V and 4 bases from J; junction bases left unmatched: 3. Looked up from germline, CDR1 is SGHNT and CDR2 is YENEEA. The CDR3 runs 13 residues. CDR3: CASSRTGGYGYTF. CDR3 DNA sequence: TGTGCCAGCAGCCGTACAGGGGGCTATGGCTACACCTTC.

V is TRBV11-2 and J is TRBJ2-7; D is unresolved. The germline V gene encodes CDR1 SGHAT and CDR2 FQNNGV. This CDR3 region has 15 residues. Trimming removed 0 bases from V and 0 bases from J, with 9 bases in between. DNA of the CDR3: TGTGCCAGCAGCTTAGACAGGCTAAGCTCCTACGAGCAGTACTTC. Translating it yields CASSLDRLSSYEQYF.

The chain carries TRBV5-1 and TRBJ1-2, with a weak D call TRBD1 (6 bases). The CDR3 runs 12 residues. With 1 base removed from V and 5 bases from J, the gap between germline ends came to 6 bases. Germline-derived CDR1 and CDR2 are SGHRS and YFSETQ. Here the CDR3 DNA reads TGCGCCAGCAGCTTGACAGGGTATGGCTACACCTTC. This codes for CASSLTGYGYTF.

The gene calls are TRBV7-9 and TRBJ1-5; TRBD1 is a possible D gene (5 bases). The CDR3 has 16 amino acids. The germline gives CDR1 SEHNR, CDR2 FQNEAQ (reference sequence). Trimming took 0 bases from V and 0 from J, leaving 9 bases between them. The CDR3 region has the DNA TGTGCCAGCAGCTTAGCGATGGGGCCTAGCAATCAGCCCCAGCATTTT. The encoded protein is CASSLAMGPSNQPQHF.